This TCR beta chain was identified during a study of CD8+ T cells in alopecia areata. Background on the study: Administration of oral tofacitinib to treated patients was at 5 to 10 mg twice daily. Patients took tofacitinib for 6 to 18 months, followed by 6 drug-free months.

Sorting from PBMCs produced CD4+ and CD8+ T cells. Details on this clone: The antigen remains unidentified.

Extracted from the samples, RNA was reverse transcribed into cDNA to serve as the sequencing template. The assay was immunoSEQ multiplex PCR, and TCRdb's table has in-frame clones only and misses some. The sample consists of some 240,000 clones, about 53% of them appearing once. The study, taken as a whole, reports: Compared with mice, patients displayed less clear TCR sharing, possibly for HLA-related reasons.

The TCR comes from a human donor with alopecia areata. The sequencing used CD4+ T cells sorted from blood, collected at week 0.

CDR3 in amino acids: CASSSSVSRQYF. The CDR3 DNA reads as TGTGCCAGCAGCTCGTCCGTGTCACGGCAGTATTTT. The V and J genes are TRBV11-2 and TRBJ2-3, with D uncertain. V lost 4 bases and J 11 bases, leaving 13 bases between the germline ends. Looked up from germline, CDR1 is SGHAT and CDR2 is FQNNGV. The CDR3 has 12 amino acids.